This entry lists 3 T cell receptor beta chains sequenced from one sample in a study of blood T cell repertoires in COVID-19. Sequencing was performed with immunoSEQ multiplex PCR; in TCRdb, only in-frame clones are kept and a portion is missing. This sample has fewer than 250,000 clones, with 80% to 90% found just once. Material: PBMCs or T cells enriched from blood (not recorded which). These receptors were collected from a woman in her forties with acute COVID-19.

The rearrangement joins TRBV10-3 to TRBJ2-2; no definite D call. There are 15 residues in the CDR3. V lost 0 bases and J lost 0, with 5 bases in between. The germline gives CDR1 ENHRY, CDR2 SYGVKD. This CDR3 reads CAISESSPNTGELFF. In DNA form, the CDR3 reads TGTGCCATCAGTGAGTCTAGCCCGAACACCGGGGAGCTGTTTTTT.

The chain is built from TRBV5-1 and TRBJ1-3; unclear D gene. CDR3 size: 13 residues. The ends were cut back, 0 bases at V and 4 bases at J, with 5 bases in the middle. Germline CDR1 is SGHRS and CDR2 is YFSETQ. CDR3 coding DNA: TGCGCCAGCAGCTTGGGAACAGGAAACACCATATATTTT. Translated, it gives CASSLGTGNTIYF.

V and J are TRBV5-4 and TRBJ2-6, with TRBD1 as a possible D gene (5 bases). Germline V gene sequence: CDR1 SGHNT, CDR2 YYREEE (reference sequence). V lost 3 bases, J lost 2 bases, and 9 bases lay in between. The CDR3 covers 15 residues. CDR3: CASSSLGAGANVLTF. The CDR3, as DNA: TGTGCCAGCAGCTCTTTAGGGGCTGGGGCCAACGTCCTGACTTTC. Supplemented by reference TRBV5-4 and TRBJ2-6, the full variable domain reads ETGVTQSPTHLIKTRGQQVTLRCSSQSGHNTVSWYQQALGQGPQFIFQYYREEENGRGNFPPRFSGLQFPNYSSELNVNALELDDSALYLCASSSLGAGANVLTFGAGSRLTVL.